A single sample is the source of the 8 T cell receptor beta chains below, sequenced in a study of blood T cells in healthy people across ages. Together with a sample-barcoded 5' primer, a J-beta primer mix was included in a second PCR lasting about 6 to 11 cycles. MiXCR, run by TCRdb on the 5' RACE reads, gives a single entry per CDR3 protein. The data contain around 650,000 distinct CDR3 sequences, about 32% of them singletons. The specimen sequenced was blood. Receptor source: a woman aged 80 or over in good health.

This clonotype has a count of ten or more. This chain links TRBV25-1 with TRBJ2-3; perhaps TRBD2 as D (7 bases). In germline, CDR1 is MGHDK, CDR2 SYGVNS. V was clipped by 1 base and J by 1 base, with 15 bases between them. The CDR3 runs 17 residues. CDR3 protein: CASSELGQGRGTDTQYF. The CDR3, as DNA: TGTGCCAGCAGTGAATTAGGGCAGGGGAGGGGCACAGATACGCAGTATTTT.

This clonotype has a count of ten or more. This chain uses TRBV3-1 with TRBJ2-3, with D possibly being TRBD2 (7 bases). CDR3 length: 15 amino acids. V was trimmed by 6 bases and J by 1 base, leaving 14 bases between them. Germline loops: CDR1 LGHDT, CDR2 YNNKEL (reference sequence). CDR3: CASSPSRGRTDTQYF. DNA for the CDR3: TGTGCCAGCAGTCCTTCGCGGGGGCGCACAGATACGCAGTATTTT.

On this clonotype: This could be a read error, since a much larger clone is one nucleotide away. The V gene is TRBV7-7, the J gene TRBJ2-1, with D perhaps matching TRBD1 (6 bases). In germline, CDR1 is SSHAT, CDR2 FNYEAQ (reference sequence). The CDR3 consists of 13 residues. V lost 4 bases and J 7 bases, leaving 11 bases between the germline ends. The CDR3 bases are TGTGCCAGCAGCTCCGGCAGGGGTAATGAGCAGTTCTTC. Encoded protein: CASSSGRGNEQFF.

In its sample, this clonotype was seen many times. The V and J genes are TRBV6-1 and TRBJ2-3; 8 positions match TRBD1. CDR1 is MNHNS and CDR2 is SASEGT in the germline V gene. The CDR3 loop spans 16 amino acids. V gave up 7 bases and J gave up 5 bases; unmatched junction bases: 14. The CDR3 sequence is CASKLTRDRLGDTQYF. CDR3 nucleotides: TGTGCCAGCAAACTCACAAGGGACAGGCTGGGAGATACGCAGTATTTT.

The chain links TRBV5-1 to TRBJ1-4; TRBD1 agrees at 10 bases. The ends lost 0 bases at V and 8 bases at J; junction bases unmatched: 4. This CDR3 has 15 amino acids. Per germline, CDR1 SGHRS and CDR2 YFSETQ. CDR3 residues: CASSLGRTGGEKLFF. CDR3 sequence (DNA): TGCGCCAGCAGCTTGGGTCGGACAGGGGGGGAAAAACTGTTTTTT.

The chain recombines TRBV6-2 or TRBV6-3 with TRBJ2-7, with D unclear. The CDR3 has 14 residues. CDR1 is MNHEY, CDR2 SVGEGT, per germline. V gave up 0 bases and J gave up 5 bases, with 11 bases separating them. DNA for the CDR3: TGTGCCAGCAGTTACTCGGATTATAGCAACGAGCAGTACTTC. This gives the protein CASSYSDYSNEQYF.

Comments on this clonotype: A much larger clone lies one base from this, so it may be a read error. The chain combines TRBV12-3 or TRBV12-4 with TRBJ1-1, with D possibly TRBD1 on 5 matching bases. This CDR3 region has 16 residues. CDR3 amino acids: CAISLAVGGGWTEAFF. The CDR3 DNA is TGTGCCATCAGTTTGGCCGTGGGGGGAGGGTGGACTGAAGCTTTCTTT.

This clonotype was counted many times. A read error may be the cause here, since a much bigger clone is one base away. The DNA of the CDR3 is TGCAGGGCTAGATCAGGGAACTACGAGCAGTACTTC. Translated: CRARSGNYEQYF. This chain uses TRBV20-1 with TRBJ2-7, with D tentatively TRBD1 (5 bases). The CDR3 is 12 residues long. The germline CDR1 and CDR2 sequences are DFQATT and SNEGSKA (reference sequence).